This TCR beta chain was recovered during a study of blood T cell repertoires in COVID-19. As for the study in general: Italy, Spain and the United States were the sources of the convalescent and acute COVID-19 samples. T cells, B-cell-depleted T cells, or PBMCs provided the cDNA or gDNA that served as material.

The authors' processing: It was from reference gene primer amplification that nucleated cell counts were estimated. The protocol was immunoSEQ multiplex PCR, while the TCRdb copy is restricted to in-frame clones and leaves out a portion. V, J and clone size were drawn from that table, and D and trimming were deduced from the DNA. The table records 250,000 to 300,000 clones, 83% of them present only once. V shed 5 bases and J shed 2 bases, with 13 bases lying between them. Per germline, CDR1 SGHRS and CDR2 YFSETQ. CDR3 length: 14 amino acids. The receptor was isolated from a man older than 75 with acute or convalescent COVID-19. The material sequenced was peripheral blood. The chain links TRBV5-1 to TRBJ2-5, with D perhaps matching TRBD2 (6 bases). The CDR3 loop is CASRGGRIQETQYF. The CDR3 coding sequence is TGCGCCAGCAGGGGGGGACGGATACAAGAGACCCAGTACTTC.